Included here is one T cell receptor beta chain sequence, with context. Regarding time point: before natalizumab initiation. This entry comes from a study of multiple sclerosis patients with progressive multifocal leukoencephalopathy. Using immunoSEQ multiplex PCR, the repertoire was profiled, and TCRdb retains in-frame clones only, with some absent. The data contain about 32,000 clones, almost 95% of them singletons. V was shortened by 5 bases and J by 0 bases, with 14 bases between the two germline ends. CDR1 and CDR2 (germline): SEHNR, FQNEAQ (reference sequence). The length of the CDR3 is 16 residues.

The chain links TRBV7-9 to TRBJ1-3; D unresolved. Sequencing used PBMCs. The receptor was derived from a man younger than 45 with multiple sclerosis. The CDR3 is CASSPNGGYSGNTIYF. In nucleotides, the CDR3 is TGTGCCAGCAGCCCGAATGGCGGCTACTCTGGAAACACCATATATTTT.